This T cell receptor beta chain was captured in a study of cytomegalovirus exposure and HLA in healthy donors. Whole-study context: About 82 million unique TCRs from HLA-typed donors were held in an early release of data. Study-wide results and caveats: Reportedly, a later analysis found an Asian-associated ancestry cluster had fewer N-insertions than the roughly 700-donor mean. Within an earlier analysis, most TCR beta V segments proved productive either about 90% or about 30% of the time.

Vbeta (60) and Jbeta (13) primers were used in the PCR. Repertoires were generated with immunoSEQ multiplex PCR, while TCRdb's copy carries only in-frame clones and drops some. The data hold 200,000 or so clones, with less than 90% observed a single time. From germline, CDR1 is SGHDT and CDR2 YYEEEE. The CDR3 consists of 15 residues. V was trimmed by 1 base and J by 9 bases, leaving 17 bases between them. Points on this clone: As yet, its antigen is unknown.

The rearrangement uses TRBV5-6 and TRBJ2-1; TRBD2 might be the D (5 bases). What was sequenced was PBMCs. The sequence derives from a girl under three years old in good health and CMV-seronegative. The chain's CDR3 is CASSLRRVTSLEQFF. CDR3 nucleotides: TGTGCCAGCAGCTTGAGAAGGGTAACTAGTCTTGAGCAGTTCTTC.